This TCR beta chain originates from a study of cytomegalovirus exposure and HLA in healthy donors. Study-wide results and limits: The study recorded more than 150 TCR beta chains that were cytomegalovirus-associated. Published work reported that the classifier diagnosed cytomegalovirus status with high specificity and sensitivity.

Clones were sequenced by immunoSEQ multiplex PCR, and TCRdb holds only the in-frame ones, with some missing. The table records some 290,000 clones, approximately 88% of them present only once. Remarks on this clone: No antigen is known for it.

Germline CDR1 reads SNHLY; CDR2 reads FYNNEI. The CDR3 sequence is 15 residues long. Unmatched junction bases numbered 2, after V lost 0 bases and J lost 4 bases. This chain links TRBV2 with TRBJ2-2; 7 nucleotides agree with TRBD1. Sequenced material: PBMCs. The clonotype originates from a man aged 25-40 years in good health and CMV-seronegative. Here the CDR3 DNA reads TGTGCCAGCAGTGAAGCACCAGGGGGCACCGGGGAGCTGTTTTTT. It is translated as CASSEAPGGTGELFF. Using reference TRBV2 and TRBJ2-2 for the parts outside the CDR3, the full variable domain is EPEVTQTPSHQVTQMGQEVILRCVPISNHLYFYWYRQILGQKVEFLVSFYNNEISEKSEIFDDQFSVERPDGSNFTLKIRSTKLEDSAMYFCASSEAPGGTGELFFGEGSRLTVL.